Reported below is one T cell receptor (beta chain). RNA transcripts yielded amplified TCR beta CDR3 regions. The HTBI set primed first-round TCR CDR3 RT-PCR. TCRdb re-analysed the multiplex PCR reads in MiXCR, keeping a single row per CDR3 protein. The data contain under 450,000 distinct CDR3 sequences, approximately 18% of them singletons. The data are from a study of T cells in Graves' hyperthyroidism and ophthalmopathy. In making diagnoses, clinical symptoms, serum thyroxine and TRAb, thyroid ultrasound and orbital computed tomography were all used. The specimen was blood. The TCR comes from a woman under 40 with Graves' hyperthyroidism that later progressed to Graves' ophthalmopathy.

In nucleotides, the CDR3 is TGTGCCAGCAGCCCTAAGTTATACAGCGGCCAAGAGACCCAGTACTTC. It codes for CASSPKLYSGQETQYF. The J gene is TRBJ2-5, the V gene TRBV14; possible D gene TRBD2, 5 bases. Germline CDR1 SGHDN, CDR2 FVKESK. V lost 4 bases and J lost 1, with 16 bases in between. The CDR3 has 16 residues.